Shown below are 17 T cell receptor beta chains from a single sample sequenced in a study of CD8+ T cells in alopecia areata. After isolation, RNA underwent reverse transcription to generate cDNA as the sequencing template. Produced via immunoSEQ multiplex PCR; TCRdb's table is partial and in-frame only. This repertoire shows 150,000 to 200,000 clones, approximately 65% found once; its top ten account for about an eighth. The input for sequencing was CD8+ T cells sorted from blood, taken at week 0. The origin of the receptors is a human donor with alopecia areata.

The rearrangement links TRBV5-1 to TRBJ2-3, with a weak D call TRBD1 (6 bases). CDR1 SGHRS and CDR2 YFSETQ come from the germline V gene. The ends were cut back, 2 bases at V and 6 bases at J, with 10 bases in the middle. This CDR3 is 13 amino acids long. The CDR3 nucleotides are TGCGCCAGCAGCTTAGACAGGCCCGATACGCAGTATTTT. Amino acids: CASSLDRPDTQYF.

The chain recombines TRBV29-1 with TRBJ2-7; D is unclear. The CDR3 runs 14 residues. Trimming removed 2 bases from V and 0 bases from J, with 11 bases in between. Germline V gene lookup returns CDR1 SQVTM and CDR2 ANQGSEA. This CDR3 is CSVELGSSSYEQYF. DNA for the CDR3: TGCAGCGTTGAATTGGGGTCGAGCTCCTACGAGCAGTACTTC.

This sequence joins TRBV25-1 and TRBJ2-7, with TRBD1 matching over 10 bases. V trimming: 6 bases; J trimming: 4 bases; junction bases outside the gene matches: 6. Germline V gene sequence: CDR1 MGHDK, CDR2 SYGVNS. The CDR3 consists of 14 residues. The chain's CDR3 is CASSGPGQGYEQYF. The CDR3 bases are TGTGCCAGCAGCGGACCGGGACAGGGGTACGAGCAGTACTTC.

The chain uses TRBV9 and TRBJ2-3; D uncertain. V lost 2 bases and J 2 bases, leaving 12 bases between the germline ends. Germline V gene sequence: CDR1 SGDLS, CDR2 YYNGEE. The CDR3 length is 15 residues. The CDR3 nucleotides are TGTGCCAGCAGCGTTTCTGGCCAGAACACAGATACGCAGTATTTT. Translating it yields CASSVSGQNTDTQYF.

The rearrangement uses TRBV7-9 and TRBJ1-2, with D possibly TRBD1 on 6 matching bases. Germline CDR1 and CDR2: SEHNR and FQNEAQ (reference sequence). The CDR3 sequence is 13 residues long. Trimming removed 4 bases from V and 5 bases from J, with 11 bases in between. DNA for the CDR3: TGTGCCAGCAGCTCCCCGGACAGTTATGGCTACACCTTC. This gives the protein CASSSPDSYGYTF.

The J gene is TRBJ2-2, the V gene TRBV2; D unresolved. V lost 2 bases to trimming and J lost 5 bases, with 15 bases between them. Germline assignment: CDR1 SNHLY and CDR2 FYNNEI. The CDR3 loop spans 16 amino acids. CDR3 in amino acids: CASSERPEFPTGELFF. The CDR3 DNA is TGTGCCAGCAGTGAAAGGCCAGAATTTCCGACCGGGGAGCTGTTTTTT.

The J gene is TRBJ1-1, the V gene TRBV2; no clear D. V shed 8 bases and J shed 2 bases, with 6 bases lying between them. This CDR3 region has 11 residues. The germline V gene has CDR1 SNHLY and CDR2 FYNNEI. CDR3: CASGSNTEAFF. Written as DNA, the CDR3 is TGTGCCAGCGGGTCCAACACTGAAGCTTTCTTT.

The chain employs TRBV27 and TRBJ1-1; a weak D match, TRBD1 (6 bases). The CDR3 totals 14 residues. With 7 bases removed from V and 1 base from J, the gap between germline ends came to 13 bases. Per the germline V gene, CDR1 is MNHEY and CDR2 is SMNVEV (reference sequence). CDR3 coding DNA: TGTGCCAGCACAAGGGGGGGTCCGAACACTGAAGCTTTCTTT. Protein: CASTRGGPNTEAFF.

V is TRBV27 and J is TRBJ1-1; 9 bases map to TRBD1. The V gene's germline CDR1 is MNHEY and CDR2 SMNVEV (reference sequence). The CDR3 contains 17 residues. The V and J ends lost 1 base and 1 base, in that order; junction bases with no gene match: 7. The CDR3 region is CASSLFVTGGANTEAFF. The CDR3 region has the DNA TGTGCCAGCAGTTTATTCGTGACAGGGGGAGCGAACACTGAAGCTTTCTTT.

The CDR3 reads CASSDRTTEAFF. Written as DNA, the CDR3 is TGCGCCAGCAGTGACAGGACCACTGAAGCTTTCTTT. The J gene is TRBJ1-1, the V gene TRBV5-1, with D possibly matching TRBD1 (6 bases). This CDR3 contains 12 residues. CDR1 is SGHRS, CDR2 YFSETQ, per germline. The V end was cut by 5 bases, the J end by 4 bases, with 9 bases between.

This clone has more than one count but fewer than ten. The chain links TRBV6-6 to TRBJ1-1; tentatively, D is TRBD1 (5 bases). The length of the CDR3 is 13 residues. Trimming stripped 0 bases from V and 4 bases from J, with 6 bases between. From germline, CDR1 is MNHNY and CDR2 SVGAGI (reference sequence). The CDR3 DNA is TGTGCCAGCAGTTACTCGGGGGTCACTGAAGCTTTCTTT. It is translated as CASSYSGVTEAFF.

This clone appeared a few times. The chain is built from TRBV27 and TRBJ1-3, with unresolved D. CDR1 is MNHEY, CDR2 SMNVEV, per germline (reference sequence). The V end lost 2 bases, the J end lost 4 bases, and 9 bases lay between the germline ends. The CDR3 is made up of 14 amino acids. CDR3 sequence (DNA): TGTGCCAGCAGTTTAGGTGGGCACGGAAACACCATATATTTT. Its translation: CASSLGGHGNTIYF.

The chain is built from TRBV29-1 and TRBJ1-3; tentatively, D is TRBD1 (5 bases). V was cut by 5 bases and J by 3 bases, with 5 bases left in between. From germline, CDR1 is SQVTM and CDR2 ANQGSEA. The CDR3 sequence is 11 residues long. The CDR3 loop reads CSVQGGNTIYF. The CDR3 nucleotides read TGCAGCGTTCAGGGTGGAAACACCATATATTTT.

V and J are TRBV9 and TRBJ2-3, with a possible D match to TRBD1 (5 bases). The ends were cut back, 0 bases at V and 0 bases at J, with 14 bases in the middle. This CDR3 has 17 residues. Germline values: CDR1 SGDLS, CDR2 YYNGEE. CDR3 coding DNA: TGTGCCAGCAGCGTAGTCGACAGCTTCTATAGCACAGATACGCAGTATTTT. Amino acid sequence: CASSVVDSFYSTDTQYF.

This clone was observed once. CDR3 sequence: CASATTGANTGELFF. CDR3 in DNA: TGTGCCAGCGCCACGACAGGCGCGAACACCGGGGAGCTGTTTTTT. V is TRBV13 and J is TRBJ2-2, with a possible D match to TRBD1 (6 bases). V was pared by 8 bases and J by 0 bases, with 13 bases between. Germline CDR1 and CDR2: PRHDT and FYEKMQ (reference sequence). The CDR3 has 15 residues.

This sequence joins TRBV4-2 and TRBJ1-5, with D possibly matching TRBD1 (6 bases). There are 15 residues in the CDR3. Between the trimmed V and J ends, which lost 1 base and 6 bases, there was a span of 13 bases. The germline CDR1 and CDR2 sequences are LGHNA and YNFKEQ. DNA for the CDR3: TGTGCCAGCAGCCAAGTTACGGGGGGCGGTCAGCCCCAGCATTTT. This codes for CASSQVTGGGQPQHF.

The table lists this clone with a few counts. The chain carries TRBV4-1 and TRBJ2-7, with unresolved D. CDR1 is MGHRA, CDR2 YSYEKL, per germline. CDR3 length equals 13 residues. V lost 5 bases and J 2 bases, leaving 10 bases between the germline ends. CDR3 region: CASSAGPTYEQYF. In DNA form, the CDR3 reads TGCGCCAGCAGCGCCGGGCCCACCTACGAGCAGTACTTC.